This T cell receptor (beta chain) was obtained from a study of blood T cell repertoires in COVID-19. Study context: Collection of acute and convalescent COVID-19 samples took place in the United States, Italy and Spain.

Germline V gene sequence: CDR1 KGHDR, CDR2 SFDVKD. The CDR3 is made up of 15 amino acids. The V gene end was trimmed by 4 bases and the J gene end by 1 base; junction bases not matched to a gene: 0. TCRdb keeps only in-frame clones here, not all; method: immunoSEQ multiplex PCR. The sample holds about 100,000 clones; 85% are singletons and the top ten take 9.5% to 15%. This chain connects TRBV24-1 to TRBJ2-2, with 9 bases lining up with TRBD1. The source of this sequence is a human donor in a cohort sampled during active COVID-19. The sequencing sample was made of peripheral blood. As DNA, the CDR3 is TGTGCCACCAGTGAGACAGGGGGGAACACCGGGGAGCTGTTTTTT. Its translation: CATSETGGNTGELFF.